This TCR beta chain was identified during a study of T cells in Graves' hyperthyroidism and ophthalmopathy. Study-wide background: Peripheral blood was acquired at first diagnosis, ahead of any therapy whatsoever.

Regions amplified from RNA transcripts were the TCR beta CDR3 regions. HTBI primers were the set used in a first-round RT-PCR of the TCR CDR3. TCRdb recomputed calls from the multiplex PCR reads with MiXCR, one row per CDR3 protein. The table has about 350,000 distinct CDR3 sequences, over 12% seen once. On this clonotype itself: Its antigen is still unknown.

Germline CDR1 and CDR2: DFQATT and SNEGSKA (reference sequence). The CDR3 consists of 13 residues. With V trimmed by 5 bases and J by 3 bases, 3 bases remained unmatched. Regarding the study as a whole: Ophthalmopathy, which appeared later, was predicted by the model a median about 6 months before onset.

A patient was excluded if there was uncontrolled infection, other autoimmune disease, pregnancy or lactation. The chain has TRBV20-1 and TRBJ2-7; 11 positions agree with TRBD2. Sequenced sample: blood. The origin of this receptor is an older woman with Graves' ophthalmopathy. In DNA form, the CDR3 reads TGCAGTGCTGCCGGACTAGCGGGCTACGAGCAGTACTTC. It codes for CSAAGLAGYEQYF.